The following is a T cell receptor (beta chain) sequence with its context. Its target is not known. Produced via immunoSEQ multiplex PCR; TCRdb's table is partial and in-frame only. The repertoire includes roughly 570,000 clones, roughly 98% of them detected once, and 0.25% to 0.35% sits in the top ten. The data were taken from a study of shared clonotypes between healthy human individuals. In germline, CDR1 is LNHDA, CDR2 SQIVND (reference sequence). After removal of 4 bases from V and 5 bases from J, the junction contained 10 bases not matched to a gene. The CDR3 extends over 15 amino acids. Study results and caveats: Non-shared clonotypes had lower generation probabilities than clonotypes shared by all four sorted-subset donors.

Positive CCR7 selection of CD45RO-negative cells yielded the naive CD8 cells, and terminally differentiated effector memory CD45RA+ cells were excluded. The chain recombines TRBV19 with TRBJ2-7; 8 bases line up with TRBD2. The TCR originated in a man aged 25 to 40 in good health. Sequencing input: naive CD8+ T cells sorted from blood. CDR3 DNA sequence: TGTGCCAGTAGTACCCTAGCGGGTCCACCCCACGAGCAGTACTTC. This encodes CASSTLAGPPHEQYF.